These 31 T cell receptor beta chains came from one sample sequenced in a study of Graves' ophthalmopathy and Graves' hyperthyroidism. Researchers took RNA transcripts and amplified TCR beta CDR3 regions from them. The workflow started with a first-round RT-PCR run with HTBI primers and then moved on to a second-round multiplex PCR. One entry per CDR3 protein results from TCRdb running MiXCR on the multiplex PCR reads. The data hold 400,000 to 450,000 distinct CDR3 sequences, with more than 20% observed a single time. Source material: peripheral blood. These receptors originate from a woman younger than 35 with stable Graves' hyperthyroidism.

This clonotype was recorded a few times. The chain links TRBV6-5 to TRBJ1-1; D unresolved. The V gene's germline CDR1 is MNHEY and CDR2 SVGAGI. V gave up 2 bases and J gave up 7 bases, with 5 bases separating them. This CDR3 is 11 amino acids long. CDR3 nucleotide sequence: TGTGCCAGCAGTTACGTCAATGAAGCTTTCTTT. Translation: CASSYVNEAFF.

The rearrangement joins TRBV19 to TRBJ2-7; D is unclear. The CDR3 is 11 amino acids. Germline CDR1 is LNHDA and CDR2 is SQIVND (reference sequence). V shed 7 bases and J shed 7 bases, with 11 bases lying between them. The CDR3 region has the DNA TGTGCCAGTACTAACGGTCTGGAGCAGTACTTC. Protein sequence: CASTNGLEQYF.

This clonotype was seen at least ten times. The rearrangement links TRBV6-5 to TRBJ2-7; weak D call: TRBD1 (6 bases). CDR1 is MNHEY and CDR2 is SVGAGI in the germline V gene. This CDR3 spans 15 amino acids. Trimming left V 6 bases short and J 0 bases short, with 15 bases between. The CDR3 reads CASSRRTANSYEQYF. In DNA form, the CDR3 reads TGTGCCAGCAGCCGCCGGACAGCTAACTCCTACGAGCAGTACTTC.

The chain couples TRBV6-5 to TRBJ1-6, with no clear D. The CDR3 covers 16 residues. The V end was cut by 2 bases, the J end by 10 bases, with 18 bases between. Germline CDR1 MNHEY, CDR2 SVGAGI. The CDR3 is CASSYPDGEMGSPLHF. The CDR3 region has the DNA TGTGCCAGCAGTTACCCGGATGGGGAGATGGGGTCACCCCTCCACTTT.

The CDR3 spells CASSEDLTSGTPWMETQYF. In DNA, the CDR3 is TGTGCCAGCAGTGAAGATTTGACTAGCGGGACCCCGTGGATGGAGACCCAGTACTTC. The chain couples TRBV6-1 to TRBJ2-5, with 11 bases lining up with TRBD2. The V segment lost 1 base and the J segment 5 bases; nucleotides outside the gene matches: 15. This CDR3 is 19 amino acids long. CDR1 is MNHNS, CDR2 SASEGT, per germline.

This clonotype was picked up many times. The rearrangement links TRBV20-1 to TRBJ2-5; a weak D match, TRBD1 (6 bases). The CDR3 has 16 amino acids. V was cut by 0 bases and J by 0 bases, with 14 bases left in between. The germline V gene encodes CDR1 DFQATT and CDR2 SNEGSKA (reference sequence). DNA for the CDR3: TGCAGTGCTAGAGATCGAAATGACAGGCACCAAGAGACCCAGTACTTC. Translation: CSARDRNDRHQETQYF.

The V gene is TRBV4-1, the J gene TRBJ2-7; D gene unclear. Germline V gene data show CDR1 as MGHRA and CDR2 as YSYEKL. CDR3 length equals 14 residues. V shed 0 bases and J shed 3 bases, with 9 bases lying between them. CDR3 protein: CASSQDPGLYEQYF. Written as DNA, the CDR3 is TGCGCCAGCAGCCAAGATCCCGGGCTCTACGAGCAGTACTTC.

A few counts support this clonotype. The V and J genes are TRBV12-3 or TRBV12-4 and TRBJ1-1; D might be TRBD1 (6 bases). The CDR3 runs to 13 residues. V was shortened by 6 bases and J by 4 bases, with 12 bases between the two germline ends. The CDR3: CASSLTGPTEAFF. In DNA form, the CDR3 reads TGTGCCAGCAGCCTTACAGGGCCCACTGAAGCTTTCTTT.

This clonotype occurred many times. The chain couples TRBV28 to TRBJ2-7; maybe TRBD2 (7 bases). The CDR3 contains 13 residues. V lost 6 bases and J lost 5, with 14 bases in between. Germline lookup yields CDR1 MDHEN and CDR2 SYDVKM. The CDR3 DNA sequence: TGTGCCAGCAGCTCGGGGGGCAACAACGAGCAGTACTTC. Its protein is CASSSGGNNEQYF.

This clonotype was found many times. The chain is built from TRBV20-1 and TRBJ2-7, with D possibly TRBD2 on 6 matching bases. This CDR3 spans 17 amino acids. CDR1 is DFQATT, CDR2 SNEGSKA, per germline (reference sequence). The V and J ends lost 3 bases and 1 base respectively, with 22 bases between them. The CDR3 loop reads CSASGGIVLGGSYEQYF. The CDR3 DNA reads as TGCAGTGCTAGTGGCGGGATCGTTCTTGGGGGGTCCTACGAGCAGTACTTC.

This clonotype was detected many times. The chain combines TRBV4-1 with TRBJ1-2, with TRBD1 matching 8 bases. Trimming removed 3 bases from V and 2 bases from J; junction bases left unmatched: 5. Germline CDR1 is MGHRA and CDR2 is YSYEKL. The CDR3 has 15 residues. The CDR3 sequence: CASSQPGQANYGYTF. The CDR3 DNA is TGCGCCAGCAGCCAGCCGGGACAGGCGAACTATGGCTACACCTTC.

This clonotype has ten or more counts. The V and J genes are TRBV18 and TRBJ2-7; perhaps TRBD2 as D (6 bases). With 3 bases removed from V and 2 bases from J, the gap between germline ends came to 11 bases. There are 14 residues in the CDR3. Germline CDR1 and CDR2: KGHSH and LQKENI. The DNA of the CDR3 is TGTGCCAGCTCACCGCGGGACGAACCCTACGAGCAGTACTTC. As protein: CASSPRDEPYEQYF.

This clonotype was seen at least ten times. The chain joins TRBV20-1 to TRBJ1-6, with no clear D. Germline values: CDR1 DFQATT, CDR2 SNEGSKA (reference sequence). This CDR3 has 13 residues. Between the trimmed V and J ends, which lost 5 bases and 6 bases, there was a span of 11 bases. DNA of the CDR3: TGCAGTGCTCTACGGGCCGGTAATTCACCCCTCCACTTT. This encodes CSALRAGNSPLHF.

This clonotype has a count of ten or more. This rearrangement joins TRBV6-1 to TRBJ2-5; TRBD2 is a possible D gene (5 bases). CDR1 and CDR2 from the germline V gene are MNHNS and SASEGT. Trimming took off 4 bases at V and 5 bases at J, with 11 bases between the two ends. This CDR3 is 13 amino acids long. The CDR3 nucleotides are TGTGCCAGCAGTGGACAAAGGAGGGAGACCCAGTACTTC. Amino acids: CASSGQRRETQYF.

This clonotype was seen ten or more times. V and J are TRBV30 and TRBJ1-5; D remains ambiguous. The V gene's germline CDR1 is GTSNPN and CDR2 SVGIG (reference sequence). Trimming pared 1 base from V and 0 bases from J, leaving 7 bases between. The CDR3 sequence is 14 residues long. The CDR3 region is CAWSARFSNQPQHF. CDR3 in DNA: TGTGCCTGGAGTGCAAGATTTAGCAATCAGCCCCAGCATTTT.

With regard to this clonotype: Germline and junction disagree at one end, which may indicate a read error. The chain is built from TRBV20-1 and TRBJ1-1; no clear D. Per the germline V gene, CDR1 is DFQATT and CDR2 is SNEGSKA (reference sequence). The CDR3 is 11 residues long. The CDR3 spells CSPRAITDAFF. The CDR3 DNA follows: TGCAGCCCCCGGGCCATCACTGATGCTTTCTTT.

The chain links TRBV15 to TRBJ2-7; no clear D gene. CDR1 is LNHNV, CDR2 YYDKDF, per germline (reference sequence). V lost 4 bases to trimming and J lost 9 bases, with 16 bases between them. This CDR3 comprises 13 residues. The CDR3 spells CATSTELGAGQYF. The CDR3 DNA is TGTGCCACCAGCACGGAGTTAGGCGCAGGGCAGTACTTC.

This clonotype appeared many times. The V and J genes are TRBV20-1 and TRBJ2-2; unclear D gene. V was clipped by 6 bases and J by 5 bases, with 16 bases between them. Germline CDR1 and CDR2: DFQATT and SNEGSKA (reference sequence). The CDR3 covers 14 residues. CDR3 nucleotide sequence: TGCAGTGCCATGACCGCGAAGGGTACCGGGGAGCTGTTTTTT. Translating gives CSAMTAKGTGELFF.

This clonotype was seen many times. This chain joins TRBV6-5 and TRBJ1-1; D is perhaps TRBD1 (5 bases). The germline gives CDR1 MNHEY, CDR2 SVGAGI. The CDR3 spans 12 residues. The ends were cut back, 7 bases at V and 4 bases at J, with 10 bases in the middle. The DNA for the CDR3 is TGTGCCAGCAAAAGGGGTGGCACTGAAGCTTTCTTT. Translated, it gives CASKRGGTEAFF.

This clonotype was seen more than once but under ten times. This may come from a read error, since a much larger clone is one base off. The chain combines TRBV7-2 with TRBJ1-1; D is unresolved. CDR1 SGHTA and CDR2 FQGNSA come from the germline V gene. This CDR3 has 13 residues. The CDR3 is CASRSRLNTEACF. CDR3 coding DNA: TGTGCCAGCAGGTCGCGACTGAACACTGAAGCTTGCTTT. Full variable domain (outside the CDR3, taken from reference TRBV7-2 and TRBJ1-1): GAGVSQSPSNKVTEKGKDVELRCDPISGHTALYWYRQSLGQGLEFLIYFQGNSAPDKSGLPSDRFSAERTGGSVSTLTIQRTQQEDSAVYLCASRSRLNTEACFGQGTRLTVV.

This clonotype has ten or more counts. The rearrangement links TRBV5-6 to TRBJ1-2; D gene unclear. The germline V gene encodes CDR1 SGHDT and CDR2 YYEEEE. Trimming cost V 0 bases and J 8 bases, with 11 bases left between them. The CDR3 runs 13 residues. This chain's CDR3 is CASSLAGGPGYTF. The CDR3 DNA follows: TGTGCCAGCAGCTTGGCCGGCGGGCCCGGCTACACCTTC. Full variable domain (remainder filled in from reference TRBV5-6 and TRBJ1-2): DAGVTQSPTHLIKTRGQQVTLRCSPKSGHDTVSWYQQALGQGPQFIFQYYEEEERQRGNFPDRFSGHQFPNYSSELNVNALLLGDSALYLCASSLAGGPGYTFGSGTRLTVV.

This clonotype was recorded at least ten times. Here the CDR3 DNA reads TGTGCCAGCAGCTTAGACAGGGTGGCTGAAGCTTTCTTT. The encoded protein is CASSLDRVAEAFF. J is TRBJ1-1 and V is TRBV7-9; possible D gene TRBD1, 6 bases. Trimming cost V 1 base and J 6 bases, with 9 bases left between them. Germline V gives CDR1 SEHNR, CDR2 FQNEAQ (reference sequence). The CDR3 totals 13 residues.

The table lists this clonotype with many counts. The gene calls are TRBV29-1 and TRBJ1-1, with 10 bases aligning to TRBD1. With V trimmed by 6 bases and J by 6 bases, 13 bases remained unmatched. Per the germline V gene, CDR1 is SQVTM and CDR2 is ANQGSEA. The CDR3 is 15 amino acids. The CDR3 region is CSVAGDRGGTPEAFF. In DNA form, the CDR3 reads TGCAGCGTGGCCGGGGACAGGGGCGGTACACCTGAAGCTTTCTTT.

The genes are TRBV27 and TRBJ1-5; D ambiguous. The CDR3 contains 16 residues. V was pared by 2 bases and J by 6 bases, with 17 bases between. Germline assignment: CDR1 MNHEY and CDR2 SMNVEV (reference sequence). The CDR3 protein is CASSLKSRLEGQPQHF. CDR3 DNA sequence: TGTGCCAGCAGTTTAAAATCCAGACTGGAAGGTCAGCCCCAGCATTTT.

This clonotype has at least ten counts. The chain combines TRBV6-2 or TRBV6-3 with TRBJ2-1, with no clear D. CDR1 is MNHEY, CDR2 SVGEGT, per germline. The CDR3 is made up of 14 amino acids. Trimming took off 6 bases at V and 9 bases at J, with 18 bases between the two ends. This CDR3 reads CASRTVLNSAEQFF. CDR3 sequence (DNA): TGTGCCAGCAGGACGGTCCTCAACTCGGCTGAGCAGTTCTTC.

The chain is built from TRBV15 and TRBJ2-5; either TRBD1 or TRBD2 may supply D (5 bases each). The length of the CDR3 is 12 residues. Per germline, CDR1 LNHNV and CDR2 YYDKDF (reference sequence). The V end was cut by 8 bases, the J end by 2 bases, with 9 bases between. CDR3 DNA: TGTGCCACCGGGACCGCTCAAGAGACCCAGTACTTC. As protein: CATGTAQETQYF.

At least ten counts were recorded for this clonotype. The chain joins TRBV10-3 to TRBJ1-2; D call uncertain. This CDR3 is 17 amino acids long. Germline loops: CDR1 ENHRY, CDR2 SYGVKD. Trimming left V 2 bases short and J 3 bases short, with 19 bases between. CDR3 sequence (DNA): TGTGCCATCAGTGAGCGGGTCACGGGCCAACAATACTATGGCTACACCTTC. Translation: CAISERVTGQQYYGYTF.

This clonotype was seen at least ten times. The chain recombines TRBV7-2 with TRBJ1-1; D is ambiguous. V was trimmed by 1 base and J by 1 base, leaving 10 bases between them. Germline CDR1 is SGHTA and CDR2 is FQGNSA. The CDR3 totals 15 residues. CDR3 nucleotides: TGTGCCAGCAGCTTAGTGTCAACGACGAACACTGAAGCTTTCTTT. It codes for CASSLVSTTNTEAFF.

This clonotype has at least ten counts. The CDR3 sequence is CASSLSSPLHF. Written as DNA, the CDR3 is TGTGCCAGCAGTTTAAGTTCACCCCTCCACTTT. The V call is TRBV28, the J call TRBJ1-6; D unresolved. V lost 2 bases and J 9 bases, leaving 2 bases between the germline ends. This CDR3 has 11 amino acids. The V gene's germline CDR1 is MDHEN and CDR2 SYDVKM.

This clonotype was recorded at least ten times. The genes are TRBV28 and TRBJ1-1; D gene uncertain. Between the trimmed V and J ends, which lost 6 bases and 1 base, there was a span of 15 bases. CDR1 is MDHEN and CDR2 is SYDVKM in the germline V gene. CDR3 length equals 15 residues. The CDR3 nucleotides are TGTGCCAGCAGACCCTGGACGGAAAAGAACACTGAAGCTTTCTTT. This sequence encodes CASRPWTEKNTEAFF.

V is TRBV6-2 or TRBV6-3 and J is TRBJ2-7; D call uncertain. Germline assignment: CDR1 MNHEY and CDR2 SVGEGT. The V and J ends lost 7 bases and 0 bases respectively, with 7 bases between them. The CDR3 covers 12 residues. CDR3 in amino acids: CASTVISYEQYF. Here the CDR3 DNA reads TGTGCCAGCACCGTGATCTCCTACGAGCAGTACTTC.